This T cell receptor (beta chain) was sequenced during a study of T-cell reconstitution after alpha-beta-depleted transplantation in children. Preparation of the TCRbeta library involved a method that used unique molecular identifiers. TCRdb re-called the PCR reads with MiXCR, one entry per CDR3 protein. This repertoire shows fewer than 250,000 distinct CDR3 sequences, approximately 15% found once; its top ten account for around two fifths. Broader study findings: After one year, T-cell counts and TCRbeta diversity mostly came from new T cells. Where alpha-beta T cells came from about two months after transplant was reportedly several hundred expanded graft clones.

This clonotype showed up many times. Its antigen is not identified. The starting material was PBMCs, mostly from graft donor cells, obtained 360 days after TCRalphabeta/CD19-depleted stem cell transplant. This TCR was recovered from a male patient under 10 years old who had a stem cell transplant for acute lymphoblastic leukemia, so the T cells may come from the graft donor.

CDR3 sequence (DNA): TGTGCCAGCAGTGGCCCCGGGGGCAAGGGCTCCTACAATGAGCAGTTCTTC. Its protein product is CASSGPGGKGSYNEQFF. The chain couples TRBV3-1 to TRBJ2-1; TRBD1 or TRBD2 may be the D gene (6 bases each). V lost 6 bases to trimming and J lost 0 bases, with 18 bases between them. Germline V gene data show CDR1 as LGHDT and CDR2 as YNNKEL (reference sequence). The CDR3 has 17 amino acids.